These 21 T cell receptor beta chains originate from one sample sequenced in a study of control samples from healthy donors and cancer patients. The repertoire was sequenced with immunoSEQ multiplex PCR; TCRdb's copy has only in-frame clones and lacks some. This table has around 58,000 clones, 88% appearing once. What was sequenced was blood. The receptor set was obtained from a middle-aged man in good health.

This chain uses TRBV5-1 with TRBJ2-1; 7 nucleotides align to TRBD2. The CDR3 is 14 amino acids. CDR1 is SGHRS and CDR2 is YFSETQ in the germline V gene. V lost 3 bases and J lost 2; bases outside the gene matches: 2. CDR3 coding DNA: TGCGCCAGCAGCTACAGCGGGGCCTACAATGAGCAGTTCTTC. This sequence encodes CASSYSGAYNEQFF.

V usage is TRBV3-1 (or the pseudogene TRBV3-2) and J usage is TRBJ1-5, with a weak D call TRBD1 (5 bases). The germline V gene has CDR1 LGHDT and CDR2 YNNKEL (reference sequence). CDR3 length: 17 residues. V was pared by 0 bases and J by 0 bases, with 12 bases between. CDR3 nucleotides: TGTGCCAGCAGCCAAGATCCGGCAGGGTATAGCAATCAGCCCCAGCATTTT. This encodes CASSQDPAGYSNQPQHF.

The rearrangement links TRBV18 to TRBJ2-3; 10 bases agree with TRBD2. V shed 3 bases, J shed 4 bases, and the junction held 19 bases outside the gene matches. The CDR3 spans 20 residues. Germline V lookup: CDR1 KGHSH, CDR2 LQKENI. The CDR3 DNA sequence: TGTGCCAGCTCACCCCTCAGGAGGGGTAGCGGGAGGAGAGGAGCAGATACGCAGTATTTT. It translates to CASSPLRRGSGRRGADTQYF. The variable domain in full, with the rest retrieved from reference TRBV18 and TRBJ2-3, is NAGVMQNPRHLVRRRGQEARLRCSPMKGHSHVYWYRQLPEEGLKFMVYLQKENIIDESGMPKERFSAEFPKEGPSILRIQQVVRGDSAAYFCASSPLRRGSGRRGADTQYFGPGTRLTVL.

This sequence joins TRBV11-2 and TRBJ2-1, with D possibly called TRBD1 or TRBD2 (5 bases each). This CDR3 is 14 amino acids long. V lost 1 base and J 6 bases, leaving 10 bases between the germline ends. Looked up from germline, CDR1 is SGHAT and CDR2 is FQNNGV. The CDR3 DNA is TGTGCCAGCAGCTTAGTGGGACCCTTCAATGAGCAGTTCTTC. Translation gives CASSLVGPFNEQFF.

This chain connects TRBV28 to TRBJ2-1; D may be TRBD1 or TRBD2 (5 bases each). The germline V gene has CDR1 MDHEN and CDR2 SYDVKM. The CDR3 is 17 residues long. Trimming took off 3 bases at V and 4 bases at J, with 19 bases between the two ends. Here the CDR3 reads CASSFPGTQLGYNEQFF. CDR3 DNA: TGTGCCAGCAGTTTTCCGGGGACGCAGTTAGGATACAATGAGCAGTTCTTC.

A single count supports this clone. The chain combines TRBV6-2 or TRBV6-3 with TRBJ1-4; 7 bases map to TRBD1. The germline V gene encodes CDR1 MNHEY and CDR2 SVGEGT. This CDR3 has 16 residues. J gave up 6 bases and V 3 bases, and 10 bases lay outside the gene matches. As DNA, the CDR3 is TGTGCCAGCAGTTATTCTACGGGACAGCTCGATGAAAAACTGTTTTTT. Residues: CASSYSTGQLDEKLFF.

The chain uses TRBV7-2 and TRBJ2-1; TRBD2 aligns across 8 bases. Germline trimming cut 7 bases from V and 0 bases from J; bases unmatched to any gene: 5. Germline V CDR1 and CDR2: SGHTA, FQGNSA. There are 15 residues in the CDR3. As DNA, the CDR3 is TGTGCCAGCACCTCGAGCGGGAGCTCCTACAATGAGCAGTTCTTC. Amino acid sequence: CASTSSGSSYNEQFF.

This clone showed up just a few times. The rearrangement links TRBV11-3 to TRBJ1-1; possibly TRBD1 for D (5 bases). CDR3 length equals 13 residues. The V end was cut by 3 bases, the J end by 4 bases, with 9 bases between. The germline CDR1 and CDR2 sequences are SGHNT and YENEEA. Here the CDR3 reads CASSFGGGTEAFF. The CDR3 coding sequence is TGTGCCAGCAGCTTTGGGGGGGGCACTGAAGCTTTCTTT.

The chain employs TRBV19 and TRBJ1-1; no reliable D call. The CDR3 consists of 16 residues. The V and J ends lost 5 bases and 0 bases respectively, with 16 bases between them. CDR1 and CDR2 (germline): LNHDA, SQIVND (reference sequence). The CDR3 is CASSLRAGTMNTEAFF. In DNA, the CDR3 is TGTGCCAGTAGTCTTAGGGCAGGTACGATGAACACTGAAGCTTTCTTT.

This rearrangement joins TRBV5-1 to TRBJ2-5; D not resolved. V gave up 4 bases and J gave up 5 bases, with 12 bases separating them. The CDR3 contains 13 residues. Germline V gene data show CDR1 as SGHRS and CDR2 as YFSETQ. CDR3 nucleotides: TGCGCCAGCAGCCTCCAGAATCCGGAGACCCAGTACTTC. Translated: CASSLQNPETQYF.

The CDR3 nucleotides are TGTGCCAGTAGTATTCCCGCTAATGAAAAACTGTTTTTT. It specifies CASSIPANEKLFF. This chain connects TRBV19 to TRBJ1-4; no definite D call. The CDR3 is 13 residues long. Germline assignment: CDR1 LNHDA and CDR2 SQIVND (reference sequence). V was trimmed by 3 bases and J by 3 bases, leaving 5 bases between them.

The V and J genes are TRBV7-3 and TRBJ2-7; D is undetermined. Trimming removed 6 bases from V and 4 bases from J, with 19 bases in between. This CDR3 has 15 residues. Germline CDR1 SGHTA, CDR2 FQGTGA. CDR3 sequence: CASRTTLGTVYEQYF. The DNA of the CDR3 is TGTGCCAGCAGAACAACCCTGGGAACGGTTTACGAGCAGTACTTC.

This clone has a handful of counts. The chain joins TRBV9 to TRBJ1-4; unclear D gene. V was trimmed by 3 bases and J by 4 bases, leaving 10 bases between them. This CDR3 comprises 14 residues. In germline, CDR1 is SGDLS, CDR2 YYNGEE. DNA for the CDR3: TGTGCCAGCAGCGGGACGGGAGGTAATGAAAAACTGTTTTTT. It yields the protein CASSGTGGNEKLFF.

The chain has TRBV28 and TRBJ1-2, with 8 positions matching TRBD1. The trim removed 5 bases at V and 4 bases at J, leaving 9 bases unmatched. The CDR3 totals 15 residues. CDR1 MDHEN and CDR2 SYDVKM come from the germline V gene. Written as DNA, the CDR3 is TGTGCCAGCAGTCCCTACCAGGGGGCTATCTATGGCTACACCTTC. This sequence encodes CASSPYQGAIYGYTF.

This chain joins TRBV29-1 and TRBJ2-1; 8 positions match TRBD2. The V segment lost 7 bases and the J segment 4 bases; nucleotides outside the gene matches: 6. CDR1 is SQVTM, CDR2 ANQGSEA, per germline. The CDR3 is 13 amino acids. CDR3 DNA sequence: TGCAGCGCAAATAGCGGGAATTACAATGAGCAGTTCTTC. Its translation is CSANSGNYNEQFF.

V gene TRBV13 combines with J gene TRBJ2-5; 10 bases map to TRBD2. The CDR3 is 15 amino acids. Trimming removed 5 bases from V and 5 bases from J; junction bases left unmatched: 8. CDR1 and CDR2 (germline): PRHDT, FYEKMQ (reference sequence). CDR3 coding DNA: TGTGCCAGCAGCAACTATGGGACTAGCGTTGAGACCCAGTACTTC. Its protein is CASSNYGTSVETQYF. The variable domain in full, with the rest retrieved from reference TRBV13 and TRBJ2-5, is AAGVIQSPRHLIKEKRETATLKCYPIPRHDTVYWYQQGPGQDPQFLISFYEKMQSDKGSIPDRFSAQQFSDYHSELNMSSLELGDSALYFCASSNYGTSVETQYFGPGTRLLVL.

CDR3: CASSDPGSVGEQYF. The CDR3 bases are TGTGCCAGCAGTGACCCGGGCTCCGTGGGGGAGCAGTACTTC. The chain links TRBV6-1 to TRBJ2-7; D ambiguous. Per the germline V gene, CDR1 is MNHNS and CDR2 is SASEGT. V gave up 3 bases and J gave up 7 bases, with 16 bases separating them. This CDR3 contains 14 residues.

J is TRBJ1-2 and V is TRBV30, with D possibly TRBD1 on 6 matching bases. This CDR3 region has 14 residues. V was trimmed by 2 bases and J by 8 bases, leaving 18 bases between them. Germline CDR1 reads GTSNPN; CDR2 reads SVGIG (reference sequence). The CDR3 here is CAWSLKTGLKGYTF. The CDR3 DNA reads TGTGCCTGGAGTCTAAAGACAGGATTAAAAGGCTACACCTTC.

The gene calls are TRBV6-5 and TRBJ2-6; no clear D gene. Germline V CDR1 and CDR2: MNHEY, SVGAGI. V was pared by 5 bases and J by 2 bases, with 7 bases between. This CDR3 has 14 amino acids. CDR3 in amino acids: CASSTSAGANVLTF. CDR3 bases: TGTGCCAGCAGTACATCTGCTGGGGCCAACGTCCTGACTTTC.

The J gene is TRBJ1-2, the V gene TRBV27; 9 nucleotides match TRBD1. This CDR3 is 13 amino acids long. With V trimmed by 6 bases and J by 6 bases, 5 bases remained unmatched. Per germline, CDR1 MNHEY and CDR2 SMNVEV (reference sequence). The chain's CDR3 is CASSPRDRDGYTF. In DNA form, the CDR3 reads TGTGCCAGCAGCCCTCGGGACAGGGATGGCTACACCTTC.

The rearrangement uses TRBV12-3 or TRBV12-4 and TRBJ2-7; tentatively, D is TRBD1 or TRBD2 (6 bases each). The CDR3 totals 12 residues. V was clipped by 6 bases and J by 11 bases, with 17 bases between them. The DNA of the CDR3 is TGTGCCAGCAGCCCCATAGGGGGGAGAAAGTACTTC. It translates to CASSPIGGRKYF.